The source of this T cell receptor (beta chain) is a study of human T cells and chemical hapten exposure. Study-level information: Weekly scalp doses of diphenylcyclopropenone were given to patients during the approximately 25-week study. Patch testing was performed with 0.01% DPC on the upper back, with reading at 6 days.

As to time point: pre-sensitization, week 0. Treatment specified: therapeutic diphenylcyclopropenone sensitization with weekly scalp DPC. Whole-study findings and limits: All donors were alopecia patients, so their immunity may differ from that of healthy people.

This clonotype came up many times. The antigen is unknown. Individual cDNA molecules had unique molecular identifiers attached to them by the library. TCRdb fed the RACE reads into MiXCR, producing one record per CDR3 protein. The sample records 300,000 to 450,000 distinct CDR3 sequences, approximately 5.8% being singletons. V trimming: 7 bases; J trimming: 7 bases; junction bases outside the gene matches: 7. Germline V gene lookup returns CDR1 WSHSY and CDR2 SAAADI. The CDR3 extends over 14 amino acids. The V gene is TRBV10-2, the J gene TRBJ2-5; 12 bases are shared with TRBD2. This clonotype originated in a woman in her late teens or twenties with alopecia areata. Some clones in this sample may be carry-over from other donors' samples. This material consisted of whole blood, taken in connection with sensitization to the hapten diphenylcyclopropenone (DPC). The DNA of the CDR3 is TGCGCCAGCACCACTAGCGGGGGGCTCAGGACCCAGTACTTC. Protein: CASTTSGGLRTQYF.